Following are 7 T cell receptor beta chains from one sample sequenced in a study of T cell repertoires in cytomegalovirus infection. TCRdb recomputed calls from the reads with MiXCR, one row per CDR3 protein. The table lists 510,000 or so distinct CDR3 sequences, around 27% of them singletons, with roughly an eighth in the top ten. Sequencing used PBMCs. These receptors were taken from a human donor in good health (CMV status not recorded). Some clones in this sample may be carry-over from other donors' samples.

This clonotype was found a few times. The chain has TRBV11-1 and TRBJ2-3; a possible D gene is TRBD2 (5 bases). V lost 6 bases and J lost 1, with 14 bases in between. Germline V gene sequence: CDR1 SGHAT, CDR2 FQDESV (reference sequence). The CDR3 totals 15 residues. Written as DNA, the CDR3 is TGTGCCAGCAGGGGATCGGGATTACGCACAGATACGCAGTATTTT. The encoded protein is CASRGSGLRTDTQYF.

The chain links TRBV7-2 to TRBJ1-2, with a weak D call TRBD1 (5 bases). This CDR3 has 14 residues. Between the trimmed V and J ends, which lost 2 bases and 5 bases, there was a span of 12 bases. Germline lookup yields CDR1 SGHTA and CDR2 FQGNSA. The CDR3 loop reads CASSLPRGTYGYTF. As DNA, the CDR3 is TGTGCCAGCAGCTTACCCCGGGGGACTTATGGCTACACCTTC.

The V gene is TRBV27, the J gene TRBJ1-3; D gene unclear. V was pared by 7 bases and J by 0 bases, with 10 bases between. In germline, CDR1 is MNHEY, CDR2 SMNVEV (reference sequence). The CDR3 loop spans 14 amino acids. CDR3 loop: CASKRTVSGNTIYF. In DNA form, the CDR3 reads TGTGCCAGCAAGAGGACCGTCTCTGGAAACACCATATATTTT.

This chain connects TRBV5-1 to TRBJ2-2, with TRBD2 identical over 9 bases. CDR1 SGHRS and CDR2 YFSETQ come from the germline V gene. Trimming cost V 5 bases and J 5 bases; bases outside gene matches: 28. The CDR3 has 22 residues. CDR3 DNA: TGCGCCAGCAGTACGGGTCGACTAAGATTAGCGGGAGAATCCTTGGCGACCGGGGAGCTGTTTTTT. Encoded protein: CASSTGRLRLAGESLATGELFF.

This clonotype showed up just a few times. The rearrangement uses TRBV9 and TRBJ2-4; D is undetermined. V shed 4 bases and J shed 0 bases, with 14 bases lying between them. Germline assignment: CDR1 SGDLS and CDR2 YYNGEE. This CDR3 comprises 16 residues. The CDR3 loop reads CASSPRPLEAKNIQYF. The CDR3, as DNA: TGTGCCAGCAGCCCACGCCCGCTAGAAGCCAAAAACATTCAGTACTTC.

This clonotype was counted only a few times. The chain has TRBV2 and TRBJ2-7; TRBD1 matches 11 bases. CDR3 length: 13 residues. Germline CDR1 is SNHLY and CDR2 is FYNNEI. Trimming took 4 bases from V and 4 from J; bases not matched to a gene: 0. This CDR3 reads CASSGDRGYEQYV. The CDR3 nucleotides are TGTGCCAGCAGTGGGGACAGGGGGTACGAGCAGTACGTC.

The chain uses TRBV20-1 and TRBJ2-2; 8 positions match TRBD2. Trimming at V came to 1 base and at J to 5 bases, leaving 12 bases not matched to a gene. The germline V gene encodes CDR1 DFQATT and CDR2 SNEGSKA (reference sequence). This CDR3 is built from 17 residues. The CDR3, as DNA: TGCAGTGCTAGAGCCCCTACCGGGACTAGAGAAACCGGGGAGCTGTTTTTT. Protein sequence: CSARAPTGTRETGELFF.